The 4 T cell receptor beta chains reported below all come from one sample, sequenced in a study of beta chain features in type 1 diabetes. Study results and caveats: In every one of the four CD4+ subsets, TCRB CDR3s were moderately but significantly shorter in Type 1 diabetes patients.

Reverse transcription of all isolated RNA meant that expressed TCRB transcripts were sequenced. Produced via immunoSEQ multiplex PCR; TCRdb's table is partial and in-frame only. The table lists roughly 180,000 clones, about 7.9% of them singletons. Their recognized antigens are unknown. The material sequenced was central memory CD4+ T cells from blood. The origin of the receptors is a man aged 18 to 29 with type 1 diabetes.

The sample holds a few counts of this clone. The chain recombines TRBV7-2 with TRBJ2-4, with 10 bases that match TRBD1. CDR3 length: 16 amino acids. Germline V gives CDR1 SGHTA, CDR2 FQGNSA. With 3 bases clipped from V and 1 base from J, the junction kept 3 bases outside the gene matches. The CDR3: CASSLRQGAAKNIQYF. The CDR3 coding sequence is TGTGCCAGCAGCTTGCGACAGGGGGCGGCCAAAAACATTCAGTACTTC.

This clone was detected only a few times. This CDR3 is CASSERTGEGEAFF. CDR3 nucleotides: TGTGCCAGCAGTGAAAGGACAGGGGAGGGAGAAGCTTTCTTT. The V call is TRBV2, the J call TRBJ1-1; TRBD1 agrees at 9 bases. CDR1 and CDR2 from the germline V gene are SNHLY and FYNNEI. V trimming: 2 bases; J trimming: 8 bases; junction bases outside the gene matches: 6. This CDR3 has 14 amino acids.

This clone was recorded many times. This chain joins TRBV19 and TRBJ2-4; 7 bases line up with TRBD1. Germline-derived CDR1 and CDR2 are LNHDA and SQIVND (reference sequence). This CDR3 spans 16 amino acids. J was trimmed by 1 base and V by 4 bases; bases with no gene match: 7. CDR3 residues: CASSTRTGPAKNIQYF. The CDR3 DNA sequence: TGTGCCAGTAGTACACGGACAGGCCCCGCCAAAAACATTCAGTACTTC.

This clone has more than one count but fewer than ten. The chain's CDR3 is CASSSDRHQETQYF. Here the CDR3 DNA reads TGTGCCAGCAGCTCCGACAGACACCAAGAGACCCAGTACTTC. The chain uses TRBV11-2 and TRBJ2-5, with a weak D call TRBD1 (5 bases). The CDR3 is made up of 14 amino acids. Looked up from germline, CDR1 is SGHAT and CDR2 is FQNNGV. V was cut by 4 bases and J by 0 bases, with 9 bases left in between. The complete variable domain, with remaining parts taken from reference TRBV11-2 and TRBJ2-5, reads EAGVAQSPRYKIIEKRQSVAFWCNPISGHATLYWYQQILGQGPKLLIQFQNNGVVDDSQLPKDRFSAERLKGVDSTLKIQPAKLEDSAVYLCASSSDRHQETQYFGPGTRLLVL.